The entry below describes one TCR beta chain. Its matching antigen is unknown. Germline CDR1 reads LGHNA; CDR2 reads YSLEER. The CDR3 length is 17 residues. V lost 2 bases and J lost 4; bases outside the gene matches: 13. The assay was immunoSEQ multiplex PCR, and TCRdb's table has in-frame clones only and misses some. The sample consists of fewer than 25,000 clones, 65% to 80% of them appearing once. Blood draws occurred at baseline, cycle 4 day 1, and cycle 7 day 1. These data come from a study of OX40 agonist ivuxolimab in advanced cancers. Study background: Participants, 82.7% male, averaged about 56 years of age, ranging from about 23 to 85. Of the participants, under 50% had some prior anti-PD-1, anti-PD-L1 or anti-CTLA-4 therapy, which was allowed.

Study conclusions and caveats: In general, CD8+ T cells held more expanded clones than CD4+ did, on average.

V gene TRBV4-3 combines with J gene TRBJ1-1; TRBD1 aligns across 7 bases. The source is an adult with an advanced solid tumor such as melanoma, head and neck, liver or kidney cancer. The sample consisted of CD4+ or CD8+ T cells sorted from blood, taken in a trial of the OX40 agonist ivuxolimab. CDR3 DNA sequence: TGCGCCAGCAGCCAATTCGGGCGTCAGGGGGGTGCCACTGAAGCTTTCTTT. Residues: CASSQFGRQGGATEAFF.